A single sample gave rise to the 13 T cell receptor beta chains below, sequenced in a study of post-analysis software for immune sequencing data. No antigen has been assigned to these receptors. The study's findings and limits: Five TRBV segments appeared more often in patients than in controls, and TRBV5-6, TRBV5-1 and TRBV20-1 were among these.

Tagging with unique molecular identifiers was a feature of the TCR beta cDNA libraries. TCRdb processed the PCR reads anew with MiXCR; each CDR3 protein has one entry. Among about 460,000 distinct CDR3 sequences, over 35% were seen once, and the ten largest hold roughly 12%. Sequenced input: blood. These receptors all come from a girl aged 10-17 years with multiple sclerosis.

The DNA of the CDR3 is TGCGCCAGCAGAGGTCAAGCGGGAGGAGAAGAGACCCAGTTCTTC. Translated, it gives CASRGQAGGEETQFF. The V gene is TRBV5-1, the J gene TRBJ2-1; 9 bases fit TRBD2. Germline-derived CDR1 and CDR2 are SGHRS and YFSETQ. V shed 5 bases, J shed 13 bases, and the junction held 16 bases outside the gene matches. The CDR3 runs 15 residues. The entire variable domain, with the rest obtained from reference TRBV5-1 and TRBJ2-1, is as follows: KAGVTQTPRYLIKTRGQQVTLSCSPISGHRSVSWYQQTPGQGLQFLFEYFSETQRNKGNFPGRFSGRQFSNSRSEMNVSTLELGDSALYLCASRGQAGGEETQFFGPGTRLTVL.

V usage is TRBV7-9 and J usage is TRBJ2-1, with 12 bases that match TRBD2. Germline CDR1 and CDR2: SEHNR and FQNEAQ (reference sequence). CDR3 length equals 14 residues. The V and J ends lost 5 bases and 6 bases, in that order; junction bases with no gene match: 2. In DNA form, the CDR3 reads TGTGCCAGCAGCCCTAGCGGGAGGGGCAATGAGCAGTTCTTC. Residues: CASSPSGRGNEQFF. Full variable domain (remainder filled in from reference TRBV7-9 and TRBJ2-1): DTGVSQNPRHKITKRGQNVTFRCDPISEHNRLYWYRQTLGQGPEFLTYFQNEAQLEKSRLLSDRFSAERPKGSFSTLEIQRTEQGDSAMYLCASSPSGRGNEQFFGPGTRLTVL.

V is TRBV15 and J is TRBJ2-5, with D possibly being TRBD2 (7 bases). V lost 0 bases and J lost 4, with 15 bases in between. The CDR3 extends over 16 amino acids. Germline V gene sequence: CDR1 LNHNV, CDR2 YYDKDF (reference sequence). The CDR3 region has the DNA TGTGCCACCAGCAGAGATTGGGGGGGCGCGGGAGAGACCCAGTACTTC. Its translation: CATSRDWGGAGETQYF.

As to this clonotype: At one of its ends the junction is not consistent with the germline gene, which may arise from a read error. The CDR3 is CASSLAGGYQPQHF. CDR3 DNA: TGTGCCAGCAGTTTGGCAGGGGGCTATCAACCCCAGCATTTT. This chain uses TRBV12-3 or TRBV12-4 with TRBJ1-5, with 8 bases lining up with TRBD1. This CDR3 comprises 14 residues.

This clonotype was seen a few times. The J gene is TRBJ2-7, the V gene TRBV7-6, with D possibly TRBD1 on 6 matching bases. This CDR3 region has 13 residues. The V gene's germline CDR1 is SGHVS and CDR2 FNYEAQ. The V and J ends lost 5 bases and 5 bases respectively, with 13 bases between them. The CDR3 protein is CASSHREGNEQYF. For the CDR3, the DNA is TGTGCCAGCAGCCACAGGGAAGGGAACGAGCAGTACTTC.

This clonotype was observed a handful of times. The gene calls are TRBV27 and TRBJ2-5, with 11 bases fitting TRBD2. Germline V gene data show CDR1 as MNHEY and CDR2 as SMNVEV (reference sequence). V was clipped by 6 bases and J by 0 bases; unmatched bases: 6. The CDR3 consists of 16 residues. As DNA, the CDR3 is TGTGCCAGCAGGGGAGGGACTAGCGGATACCAAGAGACCCAGTACTTC. Translated, it gives CASRGGTSGYQETQYF.

Concerning this clonotype: This may stem from a read error, because a much larger clone lies one nucleotide away. The chain combines TRBV27 with TRBJ2-5, with 8 bases aligning to TRBD2. V shed 8 bases, J shed 11 bases, and the junction held 22 bases outside the gene matches. The CDR3 length is 16 residues. The V gene's germline CDR1 is MNHEY and CDR2 SMNVEV (reference sequence). CDR3 loop: CASVAESGSLRNEQYF. In nucleotides, the CDR3 is TGTGCCAGCGTAGCTGAGAGCGGGAGCCTTCGGAATGAGCAGTACTTC.

The gene calls are TRBV19 and TRBJ1-5; 10 nucleotides agree with TRBD1. Germline V gives CDR1 LNHDA, CDR2 SQIVND (reference sequence). This CDR3 has 16 amino acids. The V gene end was trimmed by 5 bases and the J gene end by 1 base; junction bases not matched to a gene: 5. CDR3 sequence: CASSRRQGASNQPQHF. CDR3 bases: TGTGCCAGTAGTCGTCGACAGGGGGCGAGCAATCAGCCCCAGCATTTT.

The V gene is TRBV12-3 or TRBV12-4, the J gene TRBJ2-5; 14 bases are a match to TRBD2. V lost 2 bases, J lost 5 bases, and 19 bases stayed unmatched. The CDR3 loop spans 21 amino acids. This CDR3 is CASSLWSGTETSGRARETQYF. In DNA, the CDR3 is TGTGCCAGCAGTTTATGGTCCGGGACAGAGACTAGCGGGAGGGCCCGGGAGACCCAGTACTTC.

The rearrangement links TRBV27 to TRBJ2-1; D is unresolved. Germline CDR1 and CDR2: MNHEY and SMNVEV (reference sequence). V gave up 8 bases and J gave up 2 bases, with 13 bases separating them. The CDR3 has 14 residues. CDR3 DNA sequence: TGTGCCAGCCGGTGGCAGGAACCCTACAATGAGCAGTTCTTC. Its translation is CASRWQEPYNEQFF.

The chain's CDR3 is CASSSHRGTYEQYF. The CDR3 DNA sequence: TGTGCCAGCAGCTCCCACAGGGGGACCTACGAGCAGTACTTC. The chain recombines TRBV7-6 with TRBJ2-7; TRBD1 matches 8 bases. V was clipped by 4 bases and J by 2 bases; unmatched bases: 4. This CDR3 is built from 14 residues. Germline V CDR1 and CDR2: SGHVS, FNYEAQ. The variable domain in full, completed from reference TRBV7-6 and TRBJ2-7, reads GAGVSQSPRYKVTKRGQDVALRCDPISGHVSLYWYRQALGQGPEFLTYFNYEAQQDKSGLPNDRFSAERPEGSISTLTIQRTEQRDSAMYRCASSSHRGTYEQYFGPGTRLTVT.

The chain combines TRBV6-6 with TRBJ2-7; TRBD2 agrees at 7 bases. The CDR3 is 13 amino acids. The junction had 5 bases not matched to a gene; V was cut back by 2 bases and J by 7 bases. The germline CDR1 and CDR2 sequences are MNHNY and SVGAGI (reference sequence). CDR3 sequence (DNA): TGTGCCAGCAGTTACAGGCGGGGGATGGAGCAGTACTTC. It specifies CASSYRRGMEQYF.

The chain carries TRBV29-1 and TRBJ2-1; 10 nucleotides align to TRBD2. Losses at the gene ends were 4 bases for V and 7 bases for J; bases not matched to a gene: 7. Per the germline V gene, CDR1 is SQVTM and CDR2 is ANQGSEA. CDR3 length: 14 amino acids. The CDR3 loop is CSVVSLAGANEQFF. The CDR3 DNA follows: TGCAGCGTTGTCAGCCTAGCGGGGGCGAATGAGCAGTTCTTC.